This entry concerns a single TCR beta chain. In its sample, this clonotype was seen a few times. The antigen this receptor binds is unknown. No per-base quality is available; no much larger clone lies one base away. According to the study, the label for this sample's treatment or condition signals: in vitro stimulation with specific CMV peptide epitopes to enrich CMV-specific T cells. The cysteine opens and the phenylalanine closes a CDR3 of 16 amino acids. Left in the record is the CDR3 DNA by itself, 48 bases read in frame from the first base. CDR1 and CDR2 (MNHGY, SAAAGT) derive from the germline V gene. V is shortened by 6 bases, J by 8 bases, and the region joining them spans 25 bases. The data were produced on an Illumina HiSeq 1500. TCRdb redid the processing of the public reads, applying fastp at Q25 and MiXCR, and retained in-frame beta chains. Rows matching on CDR3 protein sequence are summarized as one entry with the most common DNA and genes. This sample gives hundreds of thousands of distinct CDR3 sequences in total; 30% to 40% of them show up just once. The ten largest clones add up to around 15% of the sample.

The entry originates in a study of T cell repertoires in cytomegalovirus infection (dated 2019 in TCRdb). Describing the broader study: The peptide stimulations were aimed at well-studied HLA-B-restricted epitopes as well as recently identified HLA-C-restricted CMV epitopes, whose presentation resists viral immunomodulation. Because public TCR beta signatures pointed to carriage of CMV infection together with the matching HLA type, the HLA type of each donor mattered for the analysis. Study-wide conclusions, independent of this receptor: Carriers of CMV infection plus the relevant HLA type were discriminated by the cumulative frequency of public TCR beta family members in the study cohort and in an independent roughly 400-donor cohort. The ex vivo response was dominated by HLA-C-restricted CMV-specific TCR beta clonotypes, which also provided the single most frequent clonotype in two of eight donors.

The sequence joins TRBV6-8 to TRBJ1-2; the D gene remains uncertain. This sample comprised cultured CD8+ T cells from PBMCs, obtained from culture after CMV antigen stimulation. The receptor was derived from a human donor in good health (CMV status not recorded). Some clones in this sample may be carry-over from other donors' samples. The CDR3 region: CASSSYQNRPDPGYTF. At the DNA level, the sequence is TGTGCCAGCAGCTCATATCAAAACAGACCGGACCCAGGCTACACCTTC.